A single sample is the source of the 4 T cell receptor beta chains below, sequenced in a study of blood T cell repertoires in COVID-19. Sequencing was performed with immunoSEQ multiplex PCR; in TCRdb, only in-frame clones are kept and a portion is missing. The sample has 90,000 to 120,000 clones; around 90% are singletons. Specimen: peripheral blood. The receptors were gathered from a woman aged 30 to 39 with acute or convalescent COVID-19.

This chain joins TRBV24-1 and TRBJ2-3, with 9 bases matching TRBD2. V gave up 2 bases and J gave up 5 bases; unmatched junction bases: 13. The CDR3 spans 18 residues. Germline assignment: CDR1 KGHDR and CDR2 SFDVKD. The CDR3 spells CATSDWGQASGAEDTQYF. CDR3 in DNA: TGTGCCACCAGTGATTGGGGCCAGGCTAGCGGGGCTGAAGATACGCAGTATTTT.

As concerns this clone: One junction end does not reproduce the germline sequence, and a read error may be involved. The V call is TRBV18, the J call TRBJ2-7; D not certain. The CDR3 totals 12 residues. The germline CDR1 and CDR2 sequences are KGHSH and LQKENI. In DNA form, the CDR3 reads TGTGTCAGCTCACCACGGCCCAACGAGCAGTACTTC. Encoded protein: CVSSPRPNEQYF.

In DNA form, the CDR3 reads TGTGCCAGCAGCTTAATGCCGGGAGGGAGCTATGGCTACACCTTC. Translated, it gives CASSLMPGGSYGYTF. The chain couples TRBV7-3 to TRBJ1-2; D remains ambiguous. V lost 1 base to trimming and J lost 4 bases, with 13 bases between them. Germline CDR1 reads SGHTA; CDR2 reads FQGTGA. CDR3 length: 15 residues.

The V and J genes are TRBV7-2 and TRBJ1-1; unclear D gene. The CDR3 loop spans 14 amino acids. CDR1 SGHTA and CDR2 FQGNSA come from the germline V gene. V was clipped by 3 bases and J by 3 bases, with 11 bases between them. This CDR3 reads CASSLTPGDTEAFF. The CDR3 bases are TGTGCCAGCAGCTTGACGCCCGGGGACACTGAAGCTTTCTTT.